The 23 T cell receptor beta chains below all came from one sample that was sequenced in a study of graft-versus-host responses after intestinal transplantation. Assay used: immunoSEQ multiplex PCR; TCRdb lists only in-frame clones, some missing. The data contain about 25,000 clones, approximately 85% of them singletons. The sequencing used PBMCs, collected 450 to 490 days after intestinal transplant. These receptor sequences come from a human patient who received an intestinal transplant, so some T cells may come from the graft donor.

This clone occurred once. CDR3 DNA: TGTGCCTGGAGCCCCGGGCAAGAGACCCAGTACTTC. Translation gives CAWSPGQETQYF. This chain connects TRBV30 to TRBJ2-5; D is unresolved. Germline V lookup: CDR1 GTSNPN, CDR2 SVGIG (reference sequence). The CDR3 covers 12 residues. The germline V and J ends were trimmed by 3 bases and 2 bases, with 7 bases remaining between them.

Comments on this clone: In the same sample, other DNA sequences code for this CDR3. The chain uses TRBV6-1 and TRBJ2-7; maybe TRBD1 (6 bases). The CDR3 covers 17 residues. Germline CDR1 MNHNS, CDR2 SASEGT. Trimming removed 2 bases from V and 4 bases from J, with 21 bases in between. Written as DNA, the CDR3 is TGTGCCAGCAGTGAAATGGAAAGGCTGGACAGTTCTTACGAGCAGTACTTC. Its translation is CASSEMERLDSSYEQYF.

This chain uses TRBV9 with TRBJ2-1, with D possibly being TRBD2 (5 bases). The germline CDR1 and CDR2 sequences are SGDLS and YYNGEE. The V end was cut by 2 bases, the J end by 3 bases, with 18 bases between. The CDR3 sequence is 17 residues long. Here the CDR3 DNA reads TGTGCCAGCAGCGTTTTTTCCTCTGCGGGTTTCTACAATGAGCAGTTCTTC. Its translation is CASSVFSSAGFYNEQFF.

DNA for the CDR3: TGTGCCAGCAGTTTAGTAGGGGCGGACGAGCAGTACTTC. Translated: CASSLVGADEQYF. The chain recombines TRBV27 with TRBJ2-7; D is perhaps TRBD1 (5 bases). V was pared by 2 bases and J by 5 bases, with 10 bases between. This CDR3 spans 13 amino acids. Germline V gives CDR1 MNHEY, CDR2 SMNVEV (reference sequence).

This clone was recorded only once. This CDR3 is also generated by other DNA sequences in the sample. This chain joins TRBV29-1 and TRBJ1-2; 8 bases are a match to TRBD1. After removal of 3 bases from V and 8 bases from J, the junction contained 8 bases not matched to a gene. Germline V gene data show CDR1 as SQVTM and CDR2 as ANQGSEA. The length of the CDR3 is 13 residues. The CDR3 is CSVESHRGEGYTF. For the CDR3, the DNA is TGCAGCGTTGAGTCCCACAGGGGGGAAGGCTACACCTTC. Looking up the rest from reference TRBV29-1 and TRBJ1-2 gives the full variable domain: SAVISQKPSRDICQRGTSLTIQCQVDSQVTMMFWYRQQPGQSLTLIATANQGSEATYESGFVIDKFPISRPNLTFSTLTVSNMSPEDSSIYLCSVESHRGEGYTFGSGTRLTVV.

The V and J genes are TRBV2 and TRBJ2-2; D unresolved. Germline V gives CDR1 SNHLY, CDR2 FYNNEI. V was trimmed by 8 bases and J by 3 bases, leaving 7 bases between them. The CDR3 is 12 residues long. CDR3 residues: CASGGDTGELFF. For the CDR3, the DNA is TGTGCCAGCGGTGGGGACACCGGGGAGCTGTTTTTT.

This clone appeared a few times. This chain joins TRBV15 and TRBJ1-2, with 9 bases aligning to TRBD1. CDR3 length equals 16 residues. Germline V CDR1 and CDR2: LNHNV, YYDKDF (reference sequence). The V and J ends lost 0 bases and 4 bases, in that order; junction bases with no gene match: 6. The CDR3 DNA sequence: TGTGCCACCAGCAGAGATCGGGGACAGGGTAGCTATGGCTACACCTTC. It specifies CATSRDRGQGSYGYTF.

The chain combines TRBV7-8 with TRBJ1-5; a possible D gene is TRBD1 (6 bases). Germline V gives CDR1 SGHVS, CDR2 FQNEAQ. V gave up 3 bases and J gave up 4 bases, with 13 bases separating them. This CDR3 contains 15 residues. DNA for the CDR3: TGTGCCAGCAGCTTCCGGGGGCCGAATAATCAGCCCCAGCATTTT. Translating gives CASSFRGPNNQPQHF.

The sample holds one count of this clone. The V gene is TRBV28, the J gene TRBJ2-3, with 10 positions matching TRBD2. With V trimmed by 8 bases and J by 0 bases, 11 bases remained unmatched. Germline V gene lookup returns CDR1 MDHEN and CDR2 SYDVKM. This CDR3 has 17 residues. CDR3 bases: TGTGCCAGCGCGGCCGGGACTAGCGTCCCTAGCACAGATACGCAGTATTTT. Translated, it gives CASAAGTSVPSTDTQYF. The full variable domain, its missing parts supplied by reference TRBV28 and TRBJ2-3, is DVKVTQSSRYLVKRTGEKVFLECVQDMDHENMFWYRQDPGLGLRLIYFSYDVKMKEKGDIPEGYSVSREKKERFSLILESASTNQTSMYLCASAAGTSVPSTDTQYFGPGTRLTVL.

The rearrangement uses TRBV9 and TRBJ2-5, with D possibly being TRBD2 (7 bases). The CDR3 runs 16 residues. V lost 4 bases, J lost 1 base, and 17 bases lay in between. CDR1 and CDR2 (germline): SGDLS, YYNGEE. The CDR3 nucleotides are TGTGCCAGCAGCCTAGGGGGAGGGGACCCCCAAGAGACCCAGTACTTC. Translation gives CASSLGGGDPQETQYF. The full variable domain, rest sourced from reference TRBV9 and TRBJ2-5, is DSGVTQTPKHLITATGQRVTLRCSPRSGDLSVYWYQQSLDQGLQFLIQYYNGEERAKGNILERFSAQQFPDLHSELNLSSLELGDSALYFCASSLGGGDPQETQYFGPGTRLLVL.

The V call is TRBV5-5, the J call TRBJ2-1; weak D call: TRBD2 (6 bases). V was pared by 2 bases and J by 1 base, with 16 bases between. CDR3 size: 17 residues. Looked up from germline, CDR1 is SGHKS and CDR2 is YYEKEE (reference sequence). The DNA of the CDR3 is TGTGCCAGCAGCTTCGTATTAACGGGAGTTTCCTACAATGAGCAGTTCTTC. This sequence encodes CASSFVLTGVSYNEQFF.

This chain links TRBV15 with TRBJ2-7; D tentatively reads TRBD1 or TRBD2 (5 bases each). This CDR3 comprises 15 residues. Trimming removed 3 bases at V and 0 bases at J, with 12 bases between. Germline CDR1 is LNHNV and CDR2 is YYDKDF (reference sequence). The DNA of the CDR3 is TGTGCCACCAGCAGGGGGGACGGACCCTCCTACGAGCAGTACTTC. Protein: CATSRGDGPSYEQYF.

This clone has more than one count but fewer than ten. The chain has TRBV6-1 and TRBJ2-7; the match to TRBD1 covers 7 bases. CDR1 is MNHNS, CDR2 SASEGT, per germline. With 4 bases clipped from V and 5 bases from J, the junction kept 5 bases outside the gene matches. This CDR3 comprises 13 residues. CDR3 amino acids: CASSAQGRDEQYF. The CDR3, as DNA: TGTGCCAGCAGTGCACAGGGGCGCGACGAGCAGTACTTC.

The chain combines TRBV9 with TRBJ2-2; tentative D call: TRBD2 (5 bases). Trimming shortened V by 0 bases and J by 7 bases, and 13 bases separated the two germline ends. Germline-derived CDR1 and CDR2 are SGDLS and YYNGEE. CDR3 size: 15 residues. The CDR3 nucleotides read TGTGCCAGCAGCGTAGGGCCGGGTGGAGGCGGGGAGCTGTTTTTT. The encoded protein is CASSVGPGGGGELFF. The full variable domain, completed using reference TRBV9 and TRBJ2-2, is DSGVTQTPKHLITATGQRVTLRCSPRSGDLSVYWYQQSLDQGLQFLIQYYNGEERAKGNILERFSAQQFPDLHSELNLSSLELGDSALYFCASSVGPGGGGELFFGEGSRLTVL.

This rearrangement joins TRBV7-8 to TRBJ2-5; TRBD2 is a possible D gene (6 bases). The CDR3 sequence is 14 residues long. Trimming left V 1 base short and J 5 bases short, with 11 bases between. CDR1 and CDR2 from the germline V gene are SGHVS and FQNEAQ. The CDR3 coding sequence is TGTGCCAGCAGCTTAGTACAAGGGAGGGAGACCCAGTACTTC. Translation gives CASSLVQGRETQYF.

The chain carries TRBV28 and TRBJ2-1; D is perhaps TRBD2 (6 bases). CDR3 length: 16 residues. From germline, CDR1 is MDHEN and CDR2 SYDVKM. V dropped 6 bases and J dropped 7 bases, with 22 bases sitting between them. The DNA of the CDR3 is TGTGCCAGCAGCCCCTCGGGAGCGATTCAATGGAATGAGCAGTTCTTC. Its protein is CASSPSGAIQWNEQFF.

The gene calls are TRBV7-9 and TRBJ1-1; possible D gene TRBD1, 5 bases. CDR1 SEHNR and CDR2 FQNEAQ come from the germline V gene (reference sequence). The CDR3 covers 15 residues. Trimming stripped 1 base from V and 6 bases from J, with 15 bases between. This CDR3 is CASSLGMAGTPEAFF. CDR3 in DNA: TGTGCCAGCAGCTTAGGGATGGCAGGGACCCCTGAAGCTTTCTTT.

The chain recombines TRBV29-1 with TRBJ2-7; D is ambiguous. Germline V gene data show CDR1 as SQVTM and CDR2 as ANQGSEA. The CDR3 runs to 15 residues. The V and J ends lost 1 base and 0 bases respectively, with 13 bases between them. The CDR3 protein is CSVEGWARSSYEQYF. The CDR3 bases are TGCAGCGTTGAAGGTTGGGCCCGCAGCTCCTACGAGCAGTACTTC.

The V call is TRBV6-1, the J call TRBJ2-7; 7 bases agree with TRBD1. Trimming at V came to 5 bases and at J to 3 bases, leaving 10 bases not matched to a gene. This CDR3 has 15 residues. The V gene's germline CDR1 is MNHNS and CDR2 SASEGT. For the CDR3, the DNA is TGTGCCAGCAGTTCGTCTCGGGACAGCTTCTACGAGCAGTACTTC. Translation: CASSSSRDSFYEQYF.

The chain couples TRBV7-3 to TRBJ1-1; D not certain. The V and J ends lost 3 bases and 1 base respectively, with 9 bases between them. Germline V gene data show CDR1 as SGHTA and CDR2 as FQGTGA. This CDR3 is 14 amino acids long. CDR3 coding DNA: TGTGCCAGCAGCTTCGGATTGACGAACACTGAAGCTTTCTTT. Protein sequence: CASSFGLTNTEAFF.

This CDR3 is CASSVRTGAGQPQHF. The DNA of the CDR3 is TGTGCCAGCAGTGTGAGGACAGGGGCTGGTCAGCCCCAGCATTTT. The rearrangement uses TRBV6-1 and TRBJ1-5; 9 nucleotides line up with TRBD1. V lost 4 bases and J lost 6; bases outside the gene matches: 7. The length of the CDR3 is 15 residues. Germline loops: CDR1 MNHNS, CDR2 SASEGT.

The V gene is TRBV29-1, the J gene TRBJ1-1; TRBD1 matches at 7 bases. The junction had 8 bases not matched to a gene; V was cut back by 6 bases and J by 4 bases. CDR1 is SQVTM and CDR2 is ANQGSEA in the germline V gene. The CDR3 is 13 amino acids. This CDR3 is CSVTGNSGTEAFF. The CDR3 DNA is TGCAGCGTGACAGGGAATAGTGGCACTGAAGCTTTCTTT. The full variable domain, its missing parts supplied by reference TRBV29-1 and TRBJ1-1, is SAVISQKPSRDICQRGTSLTIQCQVDSQVTMMFWYRQQPGQSLTLIATANQGSEATYESGFVIDKFPISRPNLTFSTLTVSNMSPEDSSIYLCSVTGNSGTEAFFGQGTRLTVV.

The J gene is TRBJ2-5, the V gene TRBV28; unclear D gene. CDR1 is MDHEN, CDR2 SYDVKM, per germline. V dropped 5 bases and J dropped 5 bases, with 12 bases sitting between them. The CDR3 is 13 residues long. CDR3 protein: CASSRSSVETQYF. The CDR3 DNA sequence: TGTGCCAGCAGTCGTAGCTCGGTGGAGACCCAGTACTTC. Using reference TRBV28 and TRBJ2-5 for the parts outside the CDR3, the full variable domain is DVKVTQSSRYLVKRTGEKVFLECVQDMDHENMFWYRQDPGLGLRLIYFSYDVKMKEKGDIPEGYSVSREKKERFSLILESASTNQTSMYLCASSRSSVETQYFGPGTRLLVL.